This T cell receptor (beta chain) was observed in a study of blood T cell repertoires in COVID-19. Study-level information: Whether acute or convalescent, the COVID-19 samples came from the United States, Italy and Spain. T cells, B-cell-depleted T cells, or PBMCs supplied cDNA or gDNA.

Original analysis: Cell counts per sample came from amplifying reference gene primers. Clones were read by immunoSEQ multiplex PCR, and TCRdb kept only the in-frame ones, dropping some. V, J and clone size reflect that table, while D and trimming were determined from the DNA. The data show some 250,000 clones, with approximately 78% seen just once and 9.5% to 15% held by the top ten. This CDR3 is built from 16 residues. V was cut by 3 bases and J by 2 bases, with 15 bases left in between. Germline lookup yields CDR1 MNHNS and CDR2 SASEGT. This clone was picked up many times. The chain carries TRBV6-1 and TRBJ2-3; D unresolved. The material sequenced was peripheral blood. The sequence derives from a woman in her fifties or sixties with active or convalescent COVID-19. CDR3: CASSDYGGSDTDTQYF. The CDR3 region has the DNA TGTGCCAGCAGTGACTATGGCGGCTCTGACACAGATACGCAGTATTTT.